A single sample is the source of the 21 T cell receptor beta chains below, sequenced in a study of blood T cells in healthy people across ages. It was with a sample-barcoded 5' primer and a J-beta primer mix that a second PCR of roughly 7 to 12 cycles was run. MiXCR, run by TCRdb on the 5' RACE reads, gives a single entry per CDR3 protein. The sample lists over 600,000 distinct CDR3 sequences, approximately 53% occurring once. The sequenced sample consisted of blood. The receptors derive from a middle-aged man in good health.

V usage is TRBV11-1 and J usage is TRBJ2-6; the D gene could be TRBD1 or TRBD2 (9 bases each). The length of the CDR3 is 22 residues. The ends were cut back, 8 bases at V and 2 bases at J, with 34 bases in the middle. CDR1 is SGHAT, CDR2 FQDESV, per germline (reference sequence). CDR3 protein: CASPRDRAMKAGGDPGANVLTF. Written as DNA, the CDR3 is TGTGCCAGCCCCCGGGACAGGGCGATGAAAGCGGGAGGCGACCCTGGGGCCAACGTCCTGACTTTC.

On this clonotype itself: The junction differs from germline at one of its ends, possibly a read error. This chain connects TRBV14 to TRBJ1-1; possible D gene TRBD1, 5 bases. Germline V gene sequence: CDR1 SGHDN, CDR2 FVKESK. The CDR3 sequence is 14 residues long. The CDR3 loop is CASSHRGTNTESFF. In DNA form, the CDR3 reads TGTGCCAGCAGCCATCGGGGGACGAACACTGAATCTTTCTTT.

This clonotype was seen a few times. The CDR3 DNA reads TGTGCCACCAGTTCCCCCAGACTAGCGGGAGGCGGAGATACGCAGTATTTT. Amino acids: CATSSPRLAGGGDTQYF. The rearrangement links TRBV24-1 to TRBJ2-3; 13 nucleotides match TRBD2. With V trimmed by 6 bases and J by 5 bases, 10 bases remained unmatched. Per germline, CDR1 KGHDR and CDR2 SFDVKD. The CDR3 contains 17 residues.

This clonotype was seen once. A much larger clone sits a single nucleotide away, making a read error possible. The chain links TRBV7-9 to TRBJ1-6, with 8 bases aligning to TRBD1. V was clipped by 5 bases and J by 9 bases; unmatched bases: 15. Looked up from germline, CDR1 is SEHNR and CDR2 is FQNEAQ (reference sequence). This CDR3 has 17 amino acids. The CDR3 protein is CASSLHDIQGAGSPLHF. The CDR3 DNA sequence: TGTGCCAGCAGCCTACACGACATCCAGGGGGCAGGTTCACCCCTCCACTTT.

CDR3: CASSLVSGVTYEQYF. The CDR3 nucleotides read TGTGCCAGCAGCTTAGTGTCGGGCGTAACCTACGAGCAGTACTTC. This rearrangement joins TRBV7-9 to TRBJ2-4, with D unresolved. The J call may be in error: the DNA end matches TRBJ2-7 better. Germline V gene data show CDR1 as SEHNR and CDR2 as FQNEAQ (reference sequence). The CDR3 is made up of 15 amino acids.

This clonotype was counted only a few times. The chain carries TRBV27 and TRBJ2-7; TRBD1 matches 7 bases. Germline V gives CDR1 MNHEY, CDR2 SMNVEV (reference sequence). The CDR3 totals 15 residues. V shed 5 bases, J shed 2 bases, and the junction held 9 bases outside the gene matches. CDR3 amino acids: CASSAPGTATYEQYF. The CDR3 DNA reads as TGTGCCAGCAGTGCTCCCGGGACAGCGACCTACGAGCAGTACTTC.

This clonotype has a handful of counts. This chain connects TRBV12-3 or TRBV12-4 to TRBJ2-7, with a tentative D call TRBD2 (6 bases). V was clipped by 2 bases and J by 3 bases, with 14 bases between them. The CDR3 loop spans 15 amino acids. Here the CDR3 reads CASSLRRGISYEQYF. CDR3 DNA: TGTGCCAGCAGTTTACGTCGCGGGATCAGCTACGAGCAGTACTTC.

The gene calls are TRBV4-3 and TRBJ2-1, with D possibly matching TRBD2 (5 bases). Germline V gene data show CDR1 as LGHNA and CDR2 as YSLEER. CDR3 size: 16 residues. V lost 0 bases and J lost 2, with 11 bases in between. CDR3 sequence (DNA): TGCGCCAGCAGCCAAGAGATAGTGGGAGCCTACAATGAGCAGTTCTTC. Residues: CASSQEIVGAYNEQFF.

This clonotype was observed a single time. The chain uses TRBV20-1 and TRBJ2-1; TRBD1 is a possible D gene (5 bases). The CDR3 sequence is 12 residues long. CDR1 is DFQATT, CDR2 SNEGSKA, per germline (reference sequence). The ends were cut back, 4 bases at V and 7 bases at J, with 11 bases in the middle. The CDR3 region is CSATAQGNEQFF. In DNA form, the CDR3 reads TGCAGTGCTACGGCTCAGGGTAATGAGCAGTTCTTC.

CDR3 sequence: CASSLLASGTDEQFF. The CDR3 DNA sequence: TGTGCCAGCAGCTTATTGGCTAGCGGGACAGATGAGCAGTTCTTC. J is TRBJ2-1 and V is TRBV7-2, with 9 bases matching TRBD2. CDR3 length: 15 amino acids. Germline V CDR1 and CDR2: SGHTA, FQGNSA. Unmatched junction bases numbered 7, after V lost 2 bases and J lost 8 bases.

In DNA form, the CDR3 reads TGCAGTGCTAGAGATCAAGGGGGGCAGCCCCAGCATTTT. This codes for CSARDQGGQPQHF. V usage is TRBV20-1 and J usage is TRBJ1-5, with D possibly matching TRBD1 (6 bases). The CDR3 length is 13 residues. Trimming shortened V by 0 bases and J by 7 bases, and 10 bases separated the two germline ends. CDR1 DFQATT and CDR2 SNEGSKA come from the germline V gene (reference sequence).

The chain joins TRBV5-1 to TRBJ2-5; D remains unclear. The CDR3 consists of 15 residues. In germline, CDR1 is SGHRS, CDR2 YFSETQ. The germline V and J ends were trimmed by 0 bases and 2 bases, with 11 bases remaining between them. CDR3: CASSLGTTSQETQYF. CDR3 nucleotide sequence: TGCGCCAGCAGCTTGGGGACCACCAGTCAAGAGACCCAGTACTTC.

The chain is built from TRBV3-1 and TRBJ2-4, with D possibly matching TRBD2 (5 bases). The CDR3 length is 14 residues. V lost 7 bases and J lost 3, with 13 bases in between. Germline V gene lookup returns CDR1 LGHDT and CDR2 YNNKEL (reference sequence). The CDR3 coding sequence is TGTGCCAGCATGGACTCCGACGGCAAAAACATTCAGTACTTC. The encoded protein is CASMDSDGKNIQYF.

The chain carries TRBV20-1 and TRBJ1-2, with unresolved D. Trimming cost V 0 bases and J 7 bases, with 24 bases left between them. The CDR3 runs 17 residues. CDR1 is DFQATT, CDR2 SNEGSKA, per germline (reference sequence). The CDR3 nucleotides are TGCAGTGCTAGAGATATTGGCAGGATCGAGAAGGAAGGTGGCTACACCTTC. It yields the protein CSARDIGRIEKEGGYTF.

V is TRBV6-5 and J is TRBJ1-2; TRBD1 agrees at 9 bases. CDR3 length: 14 amino acids. Per the germline V gene, CDR1 is MNHEY and CDR2 is SVGAGI. V shed 5 bases and J 3 bases; nucleotides not matched to a gene: 4. The CDR3 sequence is CASSRDRADYGYTF. The CDR3 bases are TGTGCCAGCAGTCGGGACAGGGCTGACTATGGCTACACCTTC.

The chain has TRBV28 and TRBJ2-1, with D perhaps matching TRBD2 (6 bases). The V end was cut by 8 bases, the J end by 5 bases, with 16 bases between. The CDR3 extends over 14 amino acids. Germline assignment: CDR1 MDHEN and CDR2 SYDVKM. CDR3 in amino acids: CASGGSLVHNEQFF. In DNA form, the CDR3 reads TGTGCCAGCGGGGGGAGTTTGGTTCACAATGAGCAGTTCTTC.

The rearrangement links TRBV6-6 to TRBJ1-2; 7 bases agree with TRBD1. V lost 2 bases to trimming and J lost 7 bases; unmatched junction nucleotides: 7. The CDR3 is 14 amino acids. Germline assignment: CDR1 MNHNY and CDR2 SVGAGI (reference sequence). CDR3 in DNA: TGTGCCAGCAGTTACGACAGGGTCTCGGGTGGCTACACCTTC. Translated: CASSYDRVSGGYTF.

This clonotype was detected only a few times. The chain carries TRBV29-1 and TRBJ2-1, with 8 positions matching TRBD1. Germline V gene data show CDR1 as SQVTM and CDR2 as ANQGSEA. The V gene end was trimmed by 4 bases and the J gene end by 7 bases; junction bases not matched to a gene: 9. The CDR3 is 14 amino acids. This CDR3 reads CSVVPQGARNEQFF. The CDR3 DNA is TGCAGCGTTGTCCCCCAGGGGGCACGGAATGAGCAGTTCTTC.

The gene calls are TRBV5-1 and TRBJ2-6; D gene unclear. The CDR3 runs 18 residues. V lost 1 base and J lost 0, with 14 bases in between. Germline values: CDR1 SGHRS, CDR2 YFSETQ. The CDR3 is CASSLKTAQFSGANVLTF. In DNA form, the CDR3 reads TGCGCCAGCAGCTTGAAAACAGCCCAATTCTCTGGGGCCAACGTCCTGACTTTC.

The J gene is TRBJ2-3, the V gene TRBV4-2, with 8 bases identical to TRBD2. V shed 2 bases, J shed 0 bases, and the junction held 1 base outside the gene matches. The CDR3 runs to 15 residues. Looked up from germline, CDR1 is LGHNA and CDR2 is YNFKEQ. CDR3 residues: CASSQPGGSTDTQYF. As DNA, the CDR3 is TGTGCCAGCAGCCAACCGGGAGGGAGCACAGATACGCAGTATTTT.

Remarks on this clonotype: Just one base apart from a much larger clone, this may be a read error. This chain joins TRBV11-3 and TRBJ2-2; TRBD1 agrees at 7 bases. This CDR3 comprises 14 residues. The germline V gene has CDR1 SGHNT and CDR2 YENEEA. The V gene end was trimmed by 9 bases and the J gene end by 3 bases; junction bases not matched to a gene: 7. In DNA, the CDR3 is TGTGCCAGAATCACCGGGACAGACACCGGGGAGCTGTTTTTT. Its protein is CARITGTDTGELFF. The full variable domain, rest sourced from reference TRBV11-3 and TRBJ2-2, is EAGVVQSPRYKIIEKKQPVAFWCNPISGHNTLYWYLQNLGQGPELLIRYENEEAVDDSQLPKDRFSAERLKGVDSTLKIQPAELGDSAVYLCARITGTDTGELFFGEGSRLTVL.